The 17 T cell receptor beta chains below all came from one sample that was sequenced in a study of blood T cell repertoires in COVID-19. Clones were sequenced by immunoSEQ multiplex PCR, and TCRdb holds only the in-frame ones, with some missing. Counted here are fewer than 250,000 clones, 80% to 90% occurring once; the ten biggest clones make up roughly 8%. Sequencing was performed on peripheral blood. The receptors derive from a woman aged 50 to 60 with active or convalescent COVID-19.

The J gene is TRBJ2-5, the V gene TRBV6-1; 9 nucleotides agree with TRBD2. This CDR3 spans 16 amino acids. Germline CDR1 is MNHNS and CDR2 is SASEGT. J lost 5 bases, V lost 2 bases, and 9 bases had no gene match. CDR3 nucleotides: TGTGCCAGCAGTGAATTTAAGGGGACTAGCTATGAGACCCAGTACTTC. It yields the protein CASSEFKGTSYETQYF.

The chain combines TRBV2 with TRBJ2-4, with TRBD2 matching 11 bases. This CDR3 is built from 14 residues. From germline, CDR1 is SNHLY and CDR2 FYNNEI. V lost 7 bases and J lost 6; bases outside the gene matches: 5. CDR3 DNA sequence: TGTGCCAGCACCGTCGGGACTAGCGGAAACATTCAGTACTTC. Translating it yields CASTVGTSGNIQYF.

The gene calls are TRBV9 and TRBJ2-7; 10 positions match TRBD1. The CDR3 is 14 residues long. V trimming: 7 bases; J trimming: 3 bases; junction bases outside the gene matches: 7. CDR1 is SGDLS, CDR2 YYNGEE, per germline. CDR3 in amino acids: CASERDRGDYEQYF. DNA for the CDR3: TGTGCCAGCGAGAGGGACAGGGGCGACTACGAGCAGTACTTC.

The gene calls are TRBV5-1 and TRBJ2-3, with 11 bases aligning to TRBD2. The V segment lost 4 bases and the J segment 3 bases; nucleotides outside the gene matches: 10. The CDR3 has 17 amino acids. Looked up from germline, CDR1 is SGHRS and CDR2 is YFSETQ. CDR3 sequence reads: CASSPLASGGLTDTQYF. CDR3 bases: TGCGCCAGCAGCCCCCTGGCTAGCGGGGGGCTTACAGATACGCAGTATTTT. Complete variable domain (other parts from reference TRBV5-1 and TRBJ2-3): KAGVTQTPRYLIKTRGQQVTLSCSPISGHRSVSWYQQTPGQGLQFLFEYFSETQRNKGNFPGRFSGRQFSNSRSEMNVSTLELGDSALYLCASSPLASGGLTDTQYFGPGTRLTVL.

The chain is built from TRBV11-2 and TRBJ2-2; TRBD2 matches 8 bases. CDR3 length: 16 residues. CDR1 is SGHAT and CDR2 is FQNNGV in the germline V gene. With 1 base clipped from V and 8 bases from J, the junction kept 9 bases outside the gene matches. The CDR3 protein is CASSLAGTRMRGELFF. The CDR3 nucleotides are TGTGCCAGCAGCTTAGCCGGGACTAGGATGAGAGGGGAGCTGTTTTTT. The variable domain in full, with the rest retrieved from reference TRBV11-2 and TRBJ2-2, is EAGVAQSPRYKIIEKRQSVAFWCNPISGHATLYWYQQILGQGPKLLIQFQNNGVVDDSQLPKDRFSAERLKGVDSTLKIQPAKLEDSAVYLCASSLAGTRMRGELFFGEGSRLTVL.

The rearrangement uses TRBV6-2 or TRBV6-3 and TRBJ2-5, with 7 bases matching TRBD1. CDR1 is MNHEY and CDR2 is SVGEGT in the germline V gene. The CDR3 sequence is 15 residues long. J lost 5 bases, V lost 6 bases, and 12 bases had no gene match. The DNA for the CDR3 is TGTGCCAGCAGCATTAATCGTAACAGGGGCGAGACCCAGTACTTC. It codes for CASSINRNRGETQYF.

The chain employs TRBV3-1 (or the pseudogene TRBV3-2) and TRBJ1-1, with D unclear. Germline V CDR1 and CDR2: LGHDT, YNNKEL (reference sequence). Trimming shortened V by 6 bases and J by 2 bases, and 7 bases separated the two germline ends. CDR3 length: 12 residues. CDR3 DNA: TGTGCCAGCAGTCGGGGTAACACTGAAGCTTTCTTT. It yields the protein CASSRGNTEAFF.

The J gene is TRBJ2-1, the V gene TRBV5-6; 9 nucleotides match TRBD2. Germline V gene sequence: CDR1 SGHDT, CDR2 YYEEEE. The V and J ends lost 3 bases and 6 bases, in that order; junction bases with no gene match: 16. CDR3 length equals 18 residues. The CDR3 here is CASSWGGSGSVFGNEQFF. For the CDR3, the DNA is TGTGCCAGCAGCTGGGGGGGTAGCGGGAGCGTTTTCGGCAATGAGCAGTTCTTC.

This chain uses TRBV28 with TRBJ1-1, with TRBD1 matching over 9 bases. In germline, CDR1 is MDHEN, CDR2 SYDVKM. Germline trimming cut 4 bases from V and 0 bases from J; bases unmatched to any gene: 9. This CDR3 is built from 17 residues. The CDR3 DNA is TGTGCCAGCAGTTCAGAGTTGGGGACAGGGTTGAACACTGAAGCTTTCTTT. It yields the protein CASSSELGTGLNTEAFF.

This clone was detected only once. This rearrangement joins TRBV28 to TRBJ2-7; 10 nucleotides line up with TRBD2. V trimming: 6 bases; J trimming: 4 bases; junction bases outside the gene matches: 6. CDR3 length: 14 residues. Germline-derived CDR1 and CDR2 are MDHEN and SYDVKM. The CDR3 is CASSRTSGIYEQYV. The CDR3 region has the DNA TGTGCCAGCAGCCGGACTAGCGGAATATACGAGCAGTACGTC.

The CDR3 sequence: CAISKVTAGDSGEQFF. CDR3 coding DNA: TGTGCCATCAGTAAGGTAACAGCGGGAGATAGCGGTGAGCAGTTCTTC. The gene calls are TRBV10-3 and TRBJ2-1, with 8 bases aligning to TRBD2. Germline CDR1 ENHRY, CDR2 SYGVKD. V was pared by 5 bases and J by 9 bases, with 15 bases of the junction left unmatched. This CDR3 spans 16 amino acids.

The table lists this clone with a few counts. This CDR3 reads CASSLSGGGQETQYF. CDR3 in DNA: TGCGCCAGCAGCCTTAGCGGGGGGGGGCAAGAGACCCAGTACTTC. This sequence joins TRBV5-1 and TRBJ2-5; 11 bases agree with TRBD2. CDR3 size: 15 residues. Germline CDR1 and CDR2: SGHRS and YFSETQ. V shed 4 bases, J shed 2 bases, and the junction held 4 bases outside the gene matches.

The rearrangement joins TRBV5-6 to TRBJ2-4; 8 positions agree with TRBD1. CDR1 and CDR2 (germline): SGHDT, YYEEEE. With V trimmed by 4 bases and J by 3 bases, 6 bases remained unmatched. The CDR3 sequence is 15 residues long. CDR3 DNA sequence: TGTGCCAGCAGCCGGGGACAGGTTGTCAAAAACATTCAGTACTTC. Its protein product is CASSRGQVVKNIQYF.

The rearrangement uses TRBV12-2 and TRBJ1-2; the D call in the table, TRBD1, was not verified against the DNA. TRBV12-2 constitutes a pseudogene. The CDR3 sequence is 18 residues long. The CDR3 loop reads CASRLPPGQTGTGAGYTF. CDR3 DNA sequence: TGTGCAAGTCGCTTACCTCCGGGTCAAACCGGGACAGGGGCCGGCTACACCTTC.

This rearrangement joins TRBV7-9 to TRBJ2-1, with 12 bases that match TRBD2. The V gene end was trimmed by 5 bases and the J gene end by 9 bases; junction bases not matched to a gene: 8. The CDR3 has 15 residues. Germline V lookup: CDR1 SEHNR, CDR2 FQNEAQ (reference sequence). Written as DNA, the CDR3 is TGTGCCAGCAGCCGGACTAGCGGGAATTCGGTTGAGCAGTTCTTC. Translating it yields CASSRTSGNSVEQFF.

V usage is TRBV15 and J usage is TRBJ2-3; 8 nucleotides line up with TRBD2. The trim removed 0 bases at V and 4 bases at J, leaving 3 bases unmatched. This CDR3 has 15 residues. Germline loops: CDR1 LNHNV, CDR2 YYDKDF (reference sequence). The CDR3 DNA reads TGTGCCACCAGCAGAGATCGGGAGGGGGCAGATACGCAGTATTTT. Its protein product is CATSRDREGADTQYF.

This clone was seen just once. V is TRBV5-6 and J is TRBJ2-3; the match to TRBD1 covers 8 bases. V was clipped by 2 bases and J by 6 bases; unmatched bases: 8. The CDR3 spans 15 residues. Germline CDR1 reads SGHDT; CDR2 reads YYEEEE. CDR3 in amino acids: CASSLSLTGADTQYF. CDR3 nucleotides: TGTGCCAGCAGCTTATCGTTGACAGGGGCCGATACGCAGTATTTT.